This T cell receptor (beta chain) was obtained from a study of blood T cells in healthy people across ages. A second 7 to 11 cycle PCR used barcoded and J-beta primers. Every individual sample yielded 2.5 million or more paired-end reads (each containing CDR3). One entry per CDR3 protein, called by TCRdb with MiXCR from the 5' RACE reads. Of 700,000 to 800,000 distinct CDR3 sequences in the sample, roughly two fifths were seen once. V lost 4 bases to trimming and J lost 4 bases, with 12 bases between them. CDR3 size: 14 residues. CDR1 and CDR2 (germline): LGHDT, YNNKEL (reference sequence). The V call is TRBV3-1, the J call TRBJ2-3; D call uncertain. Sequenced input: blood. The clonotype comes from a woman aged 60 to 75 in good health. CDR3 region: CASSRLNEADTQYF. Written as DNA, the CDR3 is TGTGCCAGCAGCCGACTTAATGAGGCAGATACGCAGTATTTT.